This entry concerns a single T cell receptor (beta chain). The antigen remains unidentified. PCR was performed a second time for about 6 to 11 cycles using a sample-barcoded 5' primer and a J-beta primer mix. TCRdb passed the 5' RACE reads through MiXCR, listing each CDR3 protein once. There are around 580,000 distinct CDR3 sequences in the sample; around 48% occur only once, and 20% to 25% lies in the top ten. Each donor had about 9.6 milliliters of peripheral blood drawn. CDR1 MDHEN and CDR2 SYDVKM come from the germline V gene. The CDR3 loop spans 12 amino acids. V lost 6 bases and J lost 10, with 13 bases in between. The sample originates from a study of blood T cells in healthy people across ages. Study outcomes and limitations: Bulk PBMC profiling left naive and antigen-experienced comparisons inconclusive.

Sequencing was performed on blood. This sequence was found in a man older than 75 in good health. V is TRBV28 and J is TRBJ2-1, with D perhaps matching TRBD1 (6 bases). The CDR3 DNA reads TGTGCCAGCAGCTCAACAGGGAAAGAGCAGTTCTTC. Encoded protein: CASSSTGKEQFF.